The source of this T cell receptor (beta chain) is a study of T-cell memory formation after mild COVID-19. TCRdb ran MiXCR on the 5' RACE reads and lists one entry per CDR3 protein. The data hold roughly 600,000 distinct CDR3 sequences, with more than 15% observed a single time. This clonotype appeared a few times. CDR3 length: 17 residues. V gave up 1 base and J gave up 0 bases; unmatched junction bases: 9. Per the germline V gene, CDR1 is MGHRA and CDR2 is YSYEKL. The specimen was PBMCs or a T cell subset sorted from them (not recorded which). The TCR sequence derives from an adult woman who had mild COVID-19 (a few samples of this study predate the infection). Cell type and time point are not known. The chain combines TRBV4-1 with TRBJ2-7; 7 nucleotides match TRBD2. CDR3 coding DNA: TGCGCCAGCAGCCAAGCCCGGGACGGGGGGAACTCCTACGAGCAGTACTTC. It encodes CASSQARDGGNSYEQYF.